This TCR beta chain comes out of a study of identical twins. Findings and caveats of the study: The study drew conclusions from cross-sectional statistical analysis, not from following the same donors.

A note on this clonotype: The antigen remains undetermined.

TCRdb called the 5' RACE reads again in MiXCR, with one record for every CDR3 protein. Of 350,000 to 400,000 distinct CDR3 sequences in the sample, approximately 8.8% were seen once. The CDR3 contains 14 residues. Germline V gene sequence: CDR1 MGHRA, CDR2 YSYEKL. Losses at the gene ends were 4 bases for V and 4 bases for J; bases not matched to a gene: 5. The clonotype originates from a woman aged 50 to 65 in good health. The genes are TRBV4-1 and TRBJ2-7; 9 bases map to TRBD1. The sample comprised naive T cells sorted from blood. The CDR3 loop reads CASSPDRGLYEQYF. DNA of the CDR3: TGCGCCAGCAGCCCGGACAGGGGTCTGTACGAGCAGTACTTC.